The 27 T cell receptor beta chains given below trace back to one sample, sequenced in a study of blood T cell repertoires in COVID-19. Produced via immunoSEQ multiplex PCR; TCRdb's table is partial and in-frame only. The top ten hold around 5% of the sample, which has 250,000 to 300,000 clones, roughly 86% seen once. What was sequenced was peripheral blood. These receptors all stem from a woman in her fifties or sixties with COVID-19, enrolled during active disease.

This chain links TRBV6-1 with TRBJ2-2, with a weak D call TRBD1 (6 bases). Between the trimmed V and J ends, which lost 0 bases and 7 bases, there was a span of 12 bases. CDR1 and CDR2 from the germline V gene are MNHNS and SASEGT. The CDR3 has 15 residues. CDR3 loop: CASSEALARGGELFF. In DNA, the CDR3 is TGTGCCAGCAGTGAAGCGCTCGCCAGGGGCGGGGAGCTGTTTTTT.

The chain combines TRBV6-1 with TRBJ1-5, with D unclear. The CDR3 has 15 residues. V was pared by 0 bases and J by 5 bases, with 11 bases between. From germline, CDR1 is MNHNS and CDR2 SASEGT. The CDR3 bases are TGTGCCAGCAGTGAAGCCGGCGGCAGTCATCAGCCCCAGCATTTT. This sequence encodes CASSEAGGSHQPQHF.

This clone is a singleton in its sample. The chain combines TRBV29-1 with TRBJ2-2; perhaps TRBD2 as D (6 bases). The CDR3 spans 15 residues. The germline gives CDR1 SQVTM, CDR2 ANQGSEA. The V end was cut by 7 bases, the J end by 4 bases, with 19 bases between. The DNA of the CDR3 is TGCAGCGCCGGGGGTGGGCAGGGCCTCACCGGGGAGCTGTTTTTT. Its protein product is CSAGGGQGLTGELFF.

This sequence joins TRBV18 and TRBJ1-4; TRBD1 matches 9 bases. CDR1 is KGHSH, CDR2 LQKENI, per germline. The junction had 7 bases not matched to a gene; V was cut back by 3 bases and J by 8 bases. CDR3 length: 15 amino acids. The CDR3: CASSPMGQGSEKLFF. The CDR3 nucleotides read TGTGCCAGCTCACCCATGGGACAGGGCTCCGAAAAACTGTTTTTT.

V is TRBV5-1 and J is TRBJ2-7; 7 bases match TRBD2. Looked up from germline, CDR1 is SGHRS and CDR2 is YFSETQ. The length of the CDR3 is 16 residues. After removal of 5 bases from V and 2 bases from J, the junction contained 13 bases not matched to a gene. The CDR3 nucleotides read TGCGCCAGCAGGGGGGGAGAGCGGGACGGAGCCTACGAGCAGTACTTC. Translated: CASRGGERDGAYEQYF.

This clone was seen only once. The gene calls are TRBV27 and TRBJ2-7; D perhaps matches TRBD2 (5 bases). V was trimmed by 2 bases and J by 6 bases, leaving 8 bases between them. This CDR3 contains 12 residues. CDR1 and CDR2 from the germline V gene are MNHEY and SMNVEV (reference sequence). DNA of the CDR3: TGTGCCAGCAGTTTACGGGGATCCGAGCAGTACTTC. Translated, it gives CASSLRGSEQYF.

CDR3 residues: CASSVMAGGPVDYNEQFF. CDR3 sequence (DNA): TGTGCCAGCAGCGTTATGGCGGGAGGCCCTGTCGACTACAATGAGCAGTTCTTC. The chain joins TRBV9 to TRBJ2-1, with 8 positions matching TRBD2. Germline-derived CDR1 and CDR2 are SGDLS and YYNGEE. Germline trimming cut 2 bases from V and 3 bases from J; bases unmatched to any gene: 13. This CDR3 comprises 18 residues.

The CDR3 sequence: CASSRWTGTGRTGELFF. The CDR3 coding sequence is TGTGCCAGCAGCCGGTGGACCGGGACAGGACGCACCGGGGAGCTGTTTTTT. The chain recombines TRBV5-8 with TRBJ2-2; TRBD1 matches 8 bases. The germline CDR1 and CDR2 sequences are SGHTS and YDEGEE. The CDR3 runs to 17 residues. Trimming took 4 bases from V and 4 from J; bases not matched to a gene: 12.

The V call is TRBV28, the J call TRBJ2-7; 8 nucleotides line up with TRBD1. V dropped 7 bases and J dropped 13; count of bases not matched to a gene: 9. This CDR3 comprises 11 residues. The germline V gene has CDR1 MDHEN and CDR2 SYDVKM. The CDR3 loop reads CASTFRDRKYF. The DNA for the CDR3 is TGTGCCAGCACCTTCCGGGACAGGAAATACTTC. The whole variable domain, filled in from reference TRBV28 and TRBJ2-7, reads DVKVTQSSRYLVKRTGEKVFLECVQDMDHENMFWYRQDPGLGLRLIYFSYDVKMKEKGDIPEGYSVSREKKERFSLILESASTNQTSMYLCASTFRDRKYFGPGTRLTVT.

This clone came up once. The chain links TRBV28 to TRBJ1-5, with TRBD1 matching over 8 bases. The V gene's germline CDR1 is MDHEN and CDR2 SYDVKM. This CDR3 contains 17 residues. V lost 4 bases and J lost 4; bases outside the gene matches: 12. The CDR3 region has the DNA TGTGCCAGCAGTTCCCTTGGGACAGGCGTTCAAAATCAGCCCCAGCATTTT. Protein product: CASSSLGTGVQNQPQHF.

V usage is TRBV13 and J usage is TRBJ2-4; TRBD2 might be the D (5 bases). Trimming stripped 5 bases from V and 1 base from J, with 9 bases between. The CDR3 is made up of 14 amino acids. Germline CDR1 is PRHDT and CDR2 is FYEKMQ (reference sequence). The CDR3 DNA sequence: TGTGCCAGCAGCCCGGGAAGGGCCAAAAACATTCAGTACTTC. Translating gives CASSPGRAKNIQYF.

This clone was observed a handful of times. The chain has TRBV27 and TRBJ1-1; D unresolved. This CDR3 is 15 amino acids long. The V end lost 0 bases, the J end lost 5 bases, and 13 bases lay between the germline ends. Germline loops: CDR1 MNHEY, CDR2 SMNVEV (reference sequence). This CDR3 reads CASSLSWARGTEAFF. CDR3 coding DNA: TGTGCCAGCAGTTTATCCTGGGCCCGGGGAACTGAAGCTTTCTTT.

This clone was observed a handful of times. The CDR3 loop reads CAWRAYRGTNEKLFF. DNA for the CDR3: TGTGCCTGGAGGGCCTACCGGGGAACTAATGAAAAACTGTTTTTT. The rearrangement uses TRBV30 and TRBJ1-4, with unresolved D. The CDR3 contains 15 residues. V was cut by 3 bases and J by 1 base, with 12 bases left in between. Germline assignment: CDR1 GTSNPN and CDR2 SVGIG (reference sequence).

The chain is built from TRBV19 and TRBJ1-2; D remains ambiguous. V was trimmed by 5 bases and J by 6 bases, leaving 16 bases between them. This CDR3 spans 14 amino acids. The germline V gene encodes CDR1 LNHDA and CDR2 SQIVND (reference sequence). The CDR3 reads CASSAPGRNDGYTF. CDR3 DNA sequence: TGTGCCAGTAGTGCACCCGGGAGGAATGATGGCTACACCTTC.

The chain carries TRBV10-1 and TRBJ2-1; 7 positions match TRBD2. Unmatched junction bases numbered 13, after V lost 0 bases and J lost 8 bases. The CDR3 runs 17 residues. Germline CDR1 reads WNHNN; CDR2 reads SYGVQD (reference sequence). In DNA form, the CDR3 reads TGCGCCAGCAGTGAGTCCGGCGGGAGACCCTTTGGCCATGAGCAGTTCTTC. It encodes CASSESGGRPFGHEQFF.

This chain uses TRBV30 with TRBJ2-4; 8 bases fit TRBD2. The length of the CDR3 is 15 residues. The germline gives CDR1 GTSNPN, CDR2 SVGIG (reference sequence). V gave up 2 bases and J gave up 0 bases; unmatched junction bases: 3. Here the CDR3 DNA reads TGTGCCTGGAGTTTCGGGGGGGTAGCCAAAAACATTCAGTACTTC. Protein product: CAWSFGGVAKNIQYF. Based on the CDR3 plus reference TRBV30 and TRBJ2-4, the full variable domain is SQTIHQWPATLVQPVGSPLSLECTVEGTSNPNLYWYRQAAGRGLQLLFYSVGIGQISSEVPQNLSASRPQDRQFILSSKKLLLSDSGFYLCAWSFGGVAKNIQYFGAGTRLSVL.

This rearrangement joins TRBV5-4 to TRBJ1-4; 10 bases align to TRBD1. CDR3 length: 16 amino acids. J lost 5 bases, V lost 4 bases, and 8 bases had no gene match. The V gene's germline CDR1 is SGHNT and CDR2 YYREEE (reference sequence). The DNA for the CDR3 is TGTGCCAGCAGCGGGGGACAGGGGCTTCCAAATGAAAAACTGTTTTTT. Its translation: CASSGGQGLPNEKLFF.

This chain joins TRBV5-1 and TRBJ1-6, with 9 bases that match TRBD1. This CDR3 region has 14 residues. V lost 4 bases, J lost 8 bases, and 4 bases stayed unmatched. Looked up from germline, CDR1 is SGHRS and CDR2 is YFSETQ. Written as DNA, the CDR3 is TGCGCCAGCAGCCCCCGACAGGGGGATTCACCCCTCCACTTT. Translating it yields CASSPRQGDSPLHF.

The chain carries TRBV6-5 and TRBJ1-4; no reliable D call. The CDR3 consists of 11 residues. Germline CDR1 and CDR2: MNHEY and SVGAGI. Deletions cut 7 bases from V and 8 bases from J, with 8 bases between. CDR3 DNA: TGTGCCAGCACCCTACAGGAAAAACTGTTTTTT. Protein sequence: CASTLQEKLFF.

This clone was counted a single time. The chain links TRBV28 to TRBJ2-1; D possibly corresponds to TRBD2 (6 bases). Germline V lookup: CDR1 MDHEN, CDR2 SYDVKM. This CDR3 is built from 15 residues. V lost 8 bases and J lost 4, with 18 bases in between. The CDR3 bases are TGTGCCAGCCTGGGGCGGGACCCTGCTTACAATGAGCAGTTCTTC. Translation gives CASLGRDPAYNEQFF.

The rearrangement uses TRBV5-1 and TRBJ1-4; a weak D match, TRBD1 (6 bases). Trimming removed 5 bases from V and 4 bases from J, with 15 bases in between. The CDR3 has 15 amino acids. Germline loops: CDR1 SGHRS, CDR2 YFSETQ. The CDR3 here is CASRLTGTLNEKLFF. Written as DNA, the CDR3 is TGCGCCAGCAGACTCACCGGGACACTTAATGAAAAACTGTTTTTT.

This clone was counted a single time. The chain combines TRBV27 with TRBJ1-2; 7 bases align to TRBD1. Looked up from germline, CDR1 is MNHEY and CDR2 is SMNVEV (reference sequence). The CDR3 loop spans 15 amino acids. J lost 4 bases, V lost 5 bases, and 10 bases had no gene match. CDR3 region: CASSPKGGVFYGYTF. In DNA form, the CDR3 reads TGTGCCAGCAGTCCCAAAGGGGGCGTTTTCTATGGCTACACCTTC.

The V call is TRBV4-1, the J call TRBJ2-1, with unresolved D. Deletions cut 3 bases from V and 4 bases from J, with 7 bases between. Germline CDR1 reads MGHRA; CDR2 reads YSYEKL. The CDR3 length is 13 residues. The CDR3 protein is CASSQPGYNEQFF. DNA for the CDR3: TGCGCCAGCAGCCAGCCCGGGTACAATGAGCAGTTCTTC.

This chain uses TRBV30 with TRBJ2-7; 9 nucleotides line up with TRBD1. Germline V gene data show CDR1 as GTSNPN and CDR2 as SVGIG (reference sequence). J lost 9 bases, V lost 4 bases, and 16 bases had no gene match. This CDR3 contains 15 residues. This chain's CDR3 is CAWKGRGQGRIGQYF. DNA of the CDR3: TGTGCCTGGAAGGGCCGGGGACAGGGCCGGATAGGGCAGTACTTC. Looking up the rest from reference TRBV30 and TRBJ2-7 gives the full variable domain: SQTIHQWPATLVQPVGSPLSLECTVEGTSNPNLYWYRQAAGRGLQLLFYSVGIGQISSEVPQNLSASRPQDRQFILSSKKLLLSDSGFYLCAWKGRGQGRIGQYFGPGTRLTVT.

A word on this clone: This sample also contains other DNA sequences that code for the same CDR3. The J gene is TRBJ1-1, the V gene TRBV18; 7 bases fit TRBD1. Germline CDR1 reads KGHSH; CDR2 reads LQKENI. This CDR3 spans 15 amino acids. Losses at the gene ends were 2 bases for V and 2 bases for J; bases not matched to a gene: 5. CDR3 loop: CASSPGDRLNTEAFF. CDR3 in DNA: TGTGCCAGCTCACCAGGGGACAGATTAAACACTGAAGCTTTCTTT. The whole variable domain, remainder taken from reference TRBV18 and TRBJ1-1, is NAGVMQNPRHLVRRRGQEARLRCSPMKGHSHVYWYRQLPEEGLKFMVYLQKENIIDESGMPKERFSAEFPKEGPSILRIQQVVRGDSAAYFCASSPGDRLNTEAFFGQGTRLTVV.

The chain recombines TRBV19 with TRBJ2-3, with 9 bases that match TRBD1. Germline lookup yields CDR1 LNHDA and CDR2 SQIVND (reference sequence). This CDR3 has 14 amino acids. The V gene end was trimmed by 5 bases and the J gene end by 4 bases; junction bases not matched to a gene: 4. The CDR3 DNA follows: TGTGCCAGTAGTGCACAGGGGGCGGCAGATACGCAGTATTTT. It encodes CASSAQGAADTQYF.

This rearrangement joins TRBV30 to TRBJ1-1, with unresolved D. This CDR3 contains 12 residues. The V and J ends lost 5 bases and 0 bases respectively, with 7 bases between them. The V gene's germline CDR1 is GTSNPN and CDR2 SVGIG (reference sequence). CDR3 bases: TGTGCCTGGGACCCTATGAACACTGAAGCTTTCTTT. Amino acids: CAWDPMNTEAFF.